The entry below gives a single T cell receptor beta chain sequence along with its context. Assay: immunoSEQ multiplex PCR; the TCRdb copy retains only in-frame clones and omits some. The sample holds around 140,000 clones, approximately 83% seen once. Trimming cost V 4 bases and J 2 bases; bases outside gene matches: 4. The length of the CDR3 is 14 residues. Germline V gene data show CDR1 as SEHNR and CDR2 as FQNEAQ (reference sequence). The sample is drawn from a study of blood T cell repertoires in COVID-19. The sequenced material came from peripheral blood. The TCR originated in a human donor in a cohort sampled during active COVID-19. This chain connects TRBV7-9 to TRBJ1-1; 7 nucleotides agree with TRBD1. The CDR3, as DNA: TGTGCCAGCAGCTCCCTAGGGGGCAACACTGAAGCTTTCTTT. This encodes CASSSLGGNTEAFF.